This T cell receptor beta chain was obtained from a study of T cells after yellow fever vaccination. Across the whole study: The SMART-Seq v4 Ultra Low Input method served to prepare the low-cell-number fractions.

Germline-derived CDR1 and CDR2 are MGHRA and YSYEKL. Trimming at V came to 3 bases and at J to 9 bases, leaving 12 bases not matched to a gene. This CDR3 region has 16 residues. Many counts were recorded for this clonotype. Its antigen remains unidentified. Study conclusions and caveats: Most clones from primary vaccination resurfaced after the booster (about 95% CD4, 88% CD8).

TCRdb fed the 5' RACE reads into MiXCR, producing one record per CDR3 protein. The table lists roughly 500,000 distinct CDR3 sequences, less than 20% of them singletons, with roughly an eighth in the top ten. The receptor's source is a man aged 30-40 years who received the YFV17D yellow fever vaccine. This chain connects TRBV4-1 to TRBJ2-1, with TRBD1 matching over 9 bases. This specimen consisted of PBMCs, obtained 15 days after the yellow fever booster vaccination. The CDR3 here is CASSHSGTGMRGEQFF. Here the CDR3 DNA reads TGCGCCAGCAGCCATTCCGGGACAGGGATGCGGGGTGAGCAGTTCTTC.